This T cell receptor beta chain was obtained from a study of blood T cell repertoires in COVID-19. Profiled with immunoSEQ multiplex PCR; TCRdb holds only in-frame clones, not every one. This table holds more than 300,000 clones, over 90% found once. The V gene lost 0 bases and the J gene lost 6 bases, with 19 bases spanning the gap. The CDR3 loop spans 16 amino acids. CDR1 and CDR2 from the germline V gene are SGHNT and YYREEE (reference sequence). The chain employs TRBV5-4 and TRBJ2-7, with D possibly being TRBD1 (6 bases). The clonotype comes from a woman aged 25 to 39 who had been exposed to COVID-19. What was sequenced was PBMCs or T cells enriched from blood (not recorded which). The CDR3 nucleotides read TGTGCCAGCAGCTTGGGTGGACAGCAAGCTGCAAGCGAGCAGTACTTC. Amino acids: CASSLGGQQAASEQYF.